The clone carrying this T cell receptor beta chain was picked up a small number of times. Its antigen remains unknown. There are 15 residues in the CDR3. V was pared by 0 bases and J by 3 bases, with 7 bases between. CDR1 is SGDLS and CDR2 is YYNGEE in the germline V gene. In TCRdb, the reads were re-called with MiXCR into one record per CDR3 protein. The sample includes approximately 990,000 distinct CDR3 sequences, roughly 31% of them seen just once. The data originate from a study of T cell repertoires in cytomegalovirus infection. For the study at large: Well-studied HLA-B-restricted CMV epitopes were used in the study alongside recently identified HLA-C-restricted ones.

Study-wide findings and caveats: HLA-C-restricted CMV-specific TCR beta clonotypes prevailed in the ex vivo response. CMV carriers having the relevant HLA were flagged by cumulative public TCR beta family frequency.

The chain links TRBV9 to TRBJ1-6; D not certain. This receptor was identified in a human donor in good health (CMV status not recorded). Some clones in this sample may be carry-over from other donors' samples. The sample here was cultured CD8+ T cells from PBMCs, taken from culture after CMV antigen stimulation. In nucleotides, the CDR3 is TGTGCCAGCAGCGTAGGCGAGATCTATAATTCACCCCTCCACTTT. Protein product: CASSVGEIYNSPLHF.